What follows describes a single T cell receptor beta chain. This entry comes from a study of T cell changes during pregnancy in multiple sclerosis. V lost 5 bases to trimming and J lost 4 bases, with 9 bases between them. Germline CDR1 reads KGHSY; CDR2 reads FQNENV. The CDR3 runs to 13 residues. Repertoires were generated with immunoSEQ multiplex PCR, while TCRdb's copy carries only in-frame clones and drops some. The sample carries 60,000 or so clones, almost 95% recorded once. The genes are TRBV16 and TRBJ1-5; TRBD1 is a possible D gene (6 bases). The sample was peripheral blood, taken in the first trimester of pregnancy. This TCR came from a female donor with multiple sclerosis, enrolled in a pregnancy study. As DNA, the CDR3 is TGTGCCAGCAGCGGGACACTTAATCAGCCCCAGCATTTT. It translates to CASSGTLNQPQHF.